These 23 T cell receptor beta chains came from one sample sequenced in a study of post-analysis software for immune sequencing data (dated by TCRdb to the mid-2010s). The full study reports these points: Roughly 5 TRBV segments, including TRBV5-6, TRBV5-1 and TRBV20-1, were significantly more frequent in patients than controls.

These TCRs' antigens remain unknown. Library construction relied on PCR. The reads were generated on an Illumina HiSeq 2500. To reduce PCR and sequencing biases, unique molecular identifiers were incorporated into the TCR beta cDNA libraries. Through fastp at Q25 and MiXCR, TCRdb rebuilt clones from the public reads, retaining in-frame beta chains. Each record represents a unique CDR3 protein, reported with the most common genes and DNA among its rows. This sample comprises roughly 670,000 distinct CDR3 sequences, approximately 60% of them detected only once. Approximately 10% of the sample rests with the top ten. The sample taken for sequencing was blood. The receptors were gathered from a girl aged 2 to 10 with multiple sclerosis.

The J gene is TRBJ1-5, the V gene TRBV12-3 or TRBV12-4; D possibly corresponds to TRBD1 (6 bases). Trimming left V 10 bases short and J 6 bases short, with 19 bases between. The CDR3 contains 14 residues. The CDR3 DNA reads as TGTGCCACCCAGGGTAGGGGGATCAGTCAGCCCCAGCATTTT. Protein product: CATQGRGISQPQHF.

The chain joins TRBV29-1 to TRBJ2-3; D perhaps matches TRBD1 (6 bases). The CDR3 length is 13 residues. The germline V and J ends were trimmed by 1 base and 5 bases, with 10 bases remaining between them. Germline lookup yields CDR1 SQVTM and CDR2 ANQGSEA. Here the CDR3 DNA reads TGCAGCGTTGAAGGTTTACAGGGAGATACGCAGTATTTT. Protein product: CSVEGLQGDTQYF.

Remarks on this clonotype: The junction does not match germline at one end; this may be a read error. J is TRBJ2-3 and V is TRBV4-3; possible D gene TRBD2, 5 bases. Germline loops: CDR1 LGHNA, CDR2 YSLEER. CDR3 length: 15 residues. CDR3 in amino acids: CASSQDPGGTDTQYF. CDR3 nucleotides: TGTGCCAGCAGCCAAGATCCCGGGGGCACAGATACGCAGTATTTT.

This clonotype was picked up a small number of times. The genes are TRBV12-3 or TRBV12-4 and TRBJ2-1; TRBD2 matches at 11 bases. This CDR3 is built from 15 residues. The V and J ends lost 7 bases and 3 bases, in that order; junction bases with no gene match: 5. CDR3 sequence reads: CASNTGTSGYNEQFF. CDR3 nucleotide sequence: TGTGCCAGCAACACCGGGACTAGCGGCTACAATGAGCAGTTCTTC.

V gene TRBV11-2 combines with J gene TRBJ1-6; 9 bases are a match to TRBD1. J gave up 9 bases and V 4 bases, and 7 bases lay outside the gene matches. The germline V gene has CDR1 SGHAT and CDR2 FQNNGV. This CDR3 region has 15 residues. The CDR3 coding sequence is TGTGCCAGCAGCTCCTGGGACAGGGAAGTTTCACCCCTCCACTTT. It yields the protein CASSSWDREVSPLHF.

The chain links TRBV5-1 to TRBJ2-7, with D uncertain. Trimming removed 2 bases at V and 1 base at J, with 7 bases between. CDR1 is SGHRS and CDR2 is YFSETQ in the germline V gene. This CDR3 contains 13 residues. DNA of the CDR3: TGCGCCAGCAGCTTCCAGCATTCCTACGAGCAGTACTTC. This codes for CASSFQHSYEQYF.

The rearrangement uses TRBV6-5 and TRBJ2-2, with D possibly matching TRBD2 (6 bases). CDR1 is MNHEY and CDR2 is SVGAGI in the germline V gene. The CDR3 covers 15 residues. The V and J ends lost 2 bases and 3 bases respectively, with 10 bases between them. CDR3 bases: TGTGCCAGCAGTTACGCGGGGCCATACACCGGGGAGCTGTTTTTT. It specifies CASSYAGPYTGELFF.

The chain carries TRBV25-1 and TRBJ2-5; a weak D match, TRBD1 (6 bases). The germline gives CDR1 MGHDK, CDR2 SYGVNS. The CDR3 consists of 13 residues. The germline V and J ends were trimmed by 8 bases and 2 bases, with 12 bases remaining between them. The CDR3 coding sequence is TGTGCCAGCGGACAGCTAGGGCAAGAGACCCAGTACTTC. Its translation: CASGQLGQETQYF. The full variable domain, its missing parts supplied by reference TRBV25-1 and TRBJ2-5, is EADIYQTPRYLVIGTGKKITLECSQTMGHDKMYWYQQDPGMELHLIHYSYGVNSTEKGDLSSESTVSRIRTEHFPLTLESARPSHTSQYLCASGQLGQETQYFGPGTRLLVL.

J is TRBJ2-1 and V is TRBV9; 9 nucleotides align to TRBD1. The CDR3 has 15 residues. V was pared by 4 bases and J by 5 bases, with 7 bases of the junction left unmatched. In germline, CDR1 is SGDLS, CDR2 YYNGEE. The CDR3 protein is CASSYGQGPHNEQFF. CDR3 in DNA: TGTGCCAGCAGCTACGGACAGGGGCCGCACAATGAGCAGTTCTTC. Full variable domain (remainder filled in from reference TRBV9 and TRBJ2-1): DSGVTQTPKHLITATGQRVTLRCSPRSGDLSVYWYQQSLDQGLQFLIQYYNGEERAKGNILERFSAQQFPDLHSELNLSSLELGDSALYFCASSYGQGPHNEQFFGPGTRLTVL.

The V call is TRBV7-2, the J call TRBJ1-2; the D gene is possibly TRBD1 (5 bases). This CDR3 comprises 14 residues. Germline CDR1 is SGHTA and CDR2 is FQGNSA. Trimming shortened V by 5 bases and J by 4 bases, and 14 bases separated the two germline ends. Here the CDR3 DNA reads TGTGCCAGCAGCCACGCGCAGGGAATCTATGGCTACACCTTC. The encoded protein is CASSHAQGIYGYTF.

This chain links TRBV7-9 with TRBJ1-5; no clear D. Germline V gives CDR1 SEHNR, CDR2 FQNEAQ (reference sequence). Trimming cost V 3 bases and J 6 bases, with 6 bases left between them. CDR3 length: 12 amino acids. The DNA for the CDR3 is TGTGCCAGCAGCTTCGAGGGTCAGCCCCAGCATTTT. This encodes CASSFEGQPQHF. Combining the CDR3 with reference TRBV7-9 and TRBJ1-5 gives the whole variable domain DTGVSQNPRHKITKRGQNVTFRCDPISEHNRLYWYRQTLGQGPEFLTYFQNEAQLEKSRLLSDRFSAERPKGSFSTLEIQRTEQGDSAMYLCASSFEGQPQHFGDGTRLSIL.

This clonotype has only a few counts. This chain uses TRBV20-1 with TRBJ2-7; D is unresolved. Germline CDR1 is DFQATT and CDR2 is SNEGSKA (reference sequence). V lost 6 bases to trimming and J lost 0 bases, with 24 bases between them. This CDR3 is built from 17 residues. In nucleotides, the CDR3 is TGCAGTGCAAGGAACACCGTAGGAACAGTCTCCTCCTACGAGCAGTACTTC. Translated: CSARNTVGTVSSYEQYF.

This clonotype was seen just once. V usage is TRBV20-1 and J usage is TRBJ2-1, with TRBD2 matching over 11 bases. The CDR3 is 14 amino acids. V trimming: 6 bases; J trimming: 4 bases; junction bases outside the gene matches: 5. Germline CDR1 DFQATT, CDR2 SNEGSKA (reference sequence). The CDR3 sequence: CSAKLAGEYNEQFF. In DNA, the CDR3 is TGCAGTGCCAAACTAGCGGGGGAGTACAATGAGCAGTTCTTC.

The chain combines TRBV6-2 or TRBV6-3 with TRBJ2-1, with 8 bases identical to TRBD2. V was clipped by 11 bases and J by 9 bases; unmatched bases: 12. CDR1 and CDR2 from the germline V gene are MNHEY and SVGEGT. The length of the CDR3 is 13 residues. The chain's CDR3 is CAGALAGTVEQFF. The CDR3 region has the DNA TGTGCCGGTGCCTTAGCGGGAACGGTTGAGCAGTTCTTC.

This clonotype was seen more than once but under ten times. The chain carries TRBV4-1 and TRBJ2-5; D is possibly TRBD2 (5 bases). The CDR3 runs 14 residues. V was trimmed by 4 bases and J by 2 bases, leaving 11 bases between them. CDR1 and CDR2 (germline): MGHRA, YSYEKL. The CDR3, as DNA: TGCGCCAGCAGCCTCAACGACTATCAAGAGACCCAGTACTTC. Its translation is CASSLNDYQETQYF.

The chain combines TRBV7-2 with TRBJ2-3, with D unresolved. The CDR3 has 16 amino acids. The V end was cut by 5 bases, the J end by 6 bases, with 21 bases between. CDR1 is SGHTA and CDR2 is FQGNSA in the germline V gene. CDR3 sequence (DNA): TGTGCCAGCAGCCCCCACGATGTTAGCAACGCGGATACGCAGTATTTT. It is translated as CASSPHDVSNADTQYF.

The chain links TRBV29-1 to TRBJ2-3; D might be TRBD2 (5 bases). V was cut by 5 bases and J by 10 bases, with 19 bases left in between. This CDR3 is built from 13 residues. Germline V lookup: CDR1 SQVTM, CDR2 ANQGSEA. CDR3 sequence reads: CSVPNGLATAQYF. The CDR3 nucleotides are TGCAGCGTTCCCAACGGACTCGCTACAGCGCAGTATTTT.

This clonotype has more than one count but fewer than ten. In DNA form, the CDR3 reads TGCGCCAGCAGCCAAGAGGCAGTAGCGGGGGCCCAAGAGACCCAGTACTTC. The encoded protein is CASSQEAVAGAQETQYF. The chain employs TRBV4-3 and TRBJ2-5; 9 bases match TRBD2. This CDR3 has 17 residues. After removal of 0 bases from V and 1 base from J, the junction contained 6 bases not matched to a gene. Germline-derived CDR1 and CDR2 are LGHNA and YSLEER.

The chain uses TRBV12-3 or TRBV12-4 and TRBJ1-2, with 8 bases aligning to TRBD1. The V segment lost 6 bases and the J segment 8 bases; nucleotides outside the gene matches: 11. The CDR3 spans 14 residues. CDR3 in amino acids: CASSKIQGAGGYTF. The CDR3 nucleotides read TGTGCCAGCAGCAAAATTCAGGGGGCAGGGGGCTACACCTTC.

CDR3 nucleotide sequence: TGTGCCAGCAGCTTCCAGACTAGCGGGAGGGACTCCTACAATGAGCAGTTCTTC. This gives the protein CASSFQTSGRDSYNEQFF. V gene TRBV7-9 combines with J gene TRBJ2-1; 14 nucleotides align to TRBD2. Looked up from germline, CDR1 is SEHNR and CDR2 is FQNEAQ (reference sequence). CDR3 size: 18 residues. V trimming: 3 bases; J trimming: 0 bases; junction bases outside the gene matches: 4.

The chain combines TRBV5-1 with TRBJ2-3, with 7 bases identical to TRBD1. From germline, CDR1 is SGHRS and CDR2 YFSETQ. J lost 3 bases, V lost 1 base, and 5 bases had no gene match. CDR3 length equals 15 residues. DNA for the CDR3: TGCGCCAGCAGCTTGACAGGGGATGAGACAGATACGCAGTATTTT. Protein: CASSLTGDETDTQYF.

J is TRBJ2-5 and V is TRBV12-3 or TRBV12-4; 9 bases are a match to TRBD2. The CDR3 runs 16 residues. Germline trimming cut 5 bases from V and 5 bases from J; bases unmatched to any gene: 12. CDR3 loop: CASSGYSGGPPETQYF. The CDR3 DNA sequence: TGTGCCAGCAGTGGGTATAGCGGGGGACCCCCGGAGACCCAGTACTTC.

The gene calls are TRBV10-3 and TRBJ2-3; D perhaps matches TRBD2 (5 bases). This CDR3 has 13 residues. In germline, CDR1 is ENHRY, CDR2 SYGVKD. V lost 7 bases and J 6 bases, leaving 14 bases between the germline ends. CDR3 bases: TGTGCCATCAAAGAGGGAGAGGCGGATACGCAGTATTTT. It encodes CAIKEGEADTQYF.